Described below is a single T cell receptor beta chain sequence and its context. The repertoire was sequenced with immunoSEQ multiplex PCR; TCRdb's copy has only in-frame clones and lacks some. The sample shows more than 85,000 clones, roughly 90% of them seen only once. The record originates from a study of T cell responses to AZD1222 COVID-19 vaccine. Trimming left V 8 bases short and J 5 bases short, with 15 bases between. CDR1 is SNHLY and CDR2 is FYNNEI in the germline V gene. The CDR3 runs 13 residues. Sequencing was performed on peripheral blood, taken on day 0 of AZD1222 vaccination. This TCR was sampled from an adult in good health. This chain links TRBV2 with TRBJ1-1; D call uncertain. DNA of the CDR3: TGTGCCAGCTGCGGCTGGGCGGAAACTGAAGCTTTCTTT. This translates into CASCGWAETEAFF. Supplemented by reference TRBV2 and TRBJ1-1, the full variable domain reads EPEVTQTPSHQVTQMGQEVILRCVPISNHLYFYWYRQILGQKVEFLVSFYNNEISEKSEIFDDQFSVERPDGSNFTLKIRSTKLEDSAMYFCASCGWAETEAFFGQGTRLTVV.